This TCR beta chain was found in a study of T cells of healthy individuals (dated by TCRdb to the late 2010s). Worth noting for this clonotype: Its cognate antigen has yet to be identified. No base quality information exists; no much larger clone differs at one position.

The receptor library was made with 5' RACE. The reads were generated on an Illumina MiSeq. TCRdb reprocessed the public reads (quality trimming at Q25 with fastp, clone calling with MiXCR) and kept in-frame beta chains. Entries that share a CDR3 protein sequence are merged under the most common genes and DNA. For this sample there are approximately 89,000 distinct CDR3 sequences; approximately 4.7% appear just once. The top ten hold roughly 7.1% of the sample. The CDR3 sequence holds 13 residues, the cysteine and phenylalanine included. The entry retains the CDR3 DNA only, 39 bases that are in frame from base 1. CDR1 and CDR2 are drawn from the germline V gene: SNHLY, FYNNEI. Trimming removed 7 bases from V and 6 bases from J, leaving 12 bases between the germline ends.

This receptor chain uses TRBV2 and TRBJ2-2; D gene: possibly TRBD2, on 5 matching bases. The sequence was obtained from a female donor in good health. CDR3 loop: CASKGLAPGELFF. The DNA is TGTGCCAGCAAAGGGCTAGCTCCCGGGGAGCTGTTTTTT. Reference TRBV2 and TRBJ2-2 proteins supply the regions before and after the CDR3; the full variable domain is: EPEVTQTPSHQVTQMGQEVILRCVPISNHLYFYWYRQILGQKVEFLVSFYNNEISEKSEIFDDQFSVERPDGSNFTLKIRSTKLEDSAMYFCASKGLAPGELFFGEGSRLTVL.